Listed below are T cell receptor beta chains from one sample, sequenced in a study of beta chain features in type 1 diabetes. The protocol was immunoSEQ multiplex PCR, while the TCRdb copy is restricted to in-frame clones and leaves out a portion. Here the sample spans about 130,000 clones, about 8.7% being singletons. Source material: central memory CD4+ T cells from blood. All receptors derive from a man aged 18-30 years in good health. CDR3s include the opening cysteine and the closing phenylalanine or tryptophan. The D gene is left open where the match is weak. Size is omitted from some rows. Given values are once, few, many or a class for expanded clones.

CDR3: CASSTGLAGDTQYF
DNA: TGTGCCAGCAGCACGGGACTAGCAGGCGATACGCAGTATTTT
length: 14
D: TRBD2
V: TRBV5-4
J: TRBJ2-3
size: NA

CDR3: CASSSSNRGGNTEAFF
DNA: TGCGCCAGCAGCTCCTCCAACAGGGGTGGGAACACTGAAGCTTTCTTT
length: 16
D: TRBD1
V: TRBV5-1
J: TRBJ1-1
size: few

CDR3: CASSLSGASGGLSSSYNEQFF
DNA: TGTGCCAGCAGTTTATCGGGCGCTAGCGGGGGGTTGTCGAGCTCCTACAATGAGCAGTTCTTC
length: 21
D: TRBD2
V: TRBV27
J: TRBJ2-1
size: NA

CDR3: CASSESGAGATDTQYF
DNA: TGTGCCAGCAGCGAGAGCGGGGCGGGGGCCACAGATACGCAGTATTTT
length: 16
D: NA
V: TRBV9
J: TRBJ2-3
size: NA

CDR3: CASTEGGDRGTDTQYF
DNA: TGTGCCAGCACCGAAGGAGGGGACAGGGGCACAGATACGCAGTATTTT
length: 16
D: TRBD1
V: TRBV7-3
J: TRBJ2-3
size: NA

CDR3: CASSPPTQTVNYGYTF
DNA: TGTGCCAGCTCACCCCCTACCCAGACAGTGAACTATGGCTACACCTTC
length: 16
D: NA
V: TRBV18
J: TRBJ1-2
size: NA

CDR3: CASSGWSQPQHF
DNA: TGTGCCAGCAGTGGTTGGAGTCAGCCCCAGCATTTT
length: 12
D: NA
V: TRBV6-1
J: TRBJ1-5
size: few

CDR3: CASSDTRDRTSGTGELFF
DNA: TGTGCCAGCAGTGACACTAGAGACAGGACTAGCGGCACCGGGGAGCTGTTTTTT
length: 18
D: TRBD2
V: TRBV6-4
J: TRBJ2-2
size: NA

CDR3: CAWGQPQHF
DNA: TGTGCCTGGGGCCAGCCCCAGCATTTT
length: 9
D: NA
V: TRBV21-1
J: TRBJ1-5
size: NA

CDR3: CASSPIAKGQGMNIQYF
DNA: TGTGCCAGCTCACCTATAGCGAAGGGACAGGGAATGAACATTCAGTACTTC
length: 17
D: TRBD1
V: TRBV18
J: TRBJ2-4
size: few

CDR3: CASSLPRSTNYGYTF
DNA: TGTGCCAGTAGTCTTCCCCGGTCCACTAACTATGGCTACACCTTC
length: 15
D: NA
V: TRBV19
J: TRBJ1-2
size: few

CDR3: CASSPIRTDYGYTF
DNA: TGTGCCAGCAGCCCCATCAGGACAGACTATGGCTACACCTTC
length: 14
D: NA
V: TRBV5-6
J: TRBJ1-2
size: few

CDR3: CASSSLQGTGNTIYF
DNA: TGTGCCAGCAGCTCCCTACAGGGTACTGGAAACACCATATATTTT
length: 15
D: NA
V: TRBV7-9
J: TRBJ1-3
size: NA

CDR3: CASSLLQGGSPLHF
DNA: TGCGCCAGCAGCTTGTTACAGGGCGGTTCACCCCTCCACTTT
length: 14
D: NA
V: TRBV5-1
J: TRBJ1-6
size: few

CDR3: CASSQGGLANEKLFF
DNA: TGCGCCAGCAGCCAAGGAGGTTTGGCTAATGAAAAACTGTTTTTT
length: 15
D: NA
V: TRBV4-3
J: TRBJ1-4
size: NA

CDR3: CASSPDRSDTQYF
DNA: TGTGCCAGCAGTCCGGACAGATCAGATACGCAGTATTTT
length: 13
D: NA
V: TRBV14
J: TRBJ2-3
size: NA